The 19 T cell receptor beta chains below come from one sample, sequenced in a study of beta chain features in type 1 diabetes. As every portion of the isolated RNA was reverse transcribed, the sequencing read expressed TCRB transcripts. The data were produced by immunoSEQ multiplex PCR, yet TCRdb's version contains in-frame clones alone and is incomplete. The sample consists of roughly 330,000 clones, around 10% of them appearing once. The material sequenced was naive CD4+ T cells from blood. These receptors came from a woman under 40 in good health.

This sequence joins TRBV15 and TRBJ2-2; D is possibly TRBD1 (6 bases). Trimming removed 5 bases from V and 4 bases from J, with 17 bases in between. CDR1 and CDR2 from the germline V gene are LNHNV and YYDKDF (reference sequence). The CDR3 covers 16 residues. The CDR3 here is CATSPRSGAVTGELFF. Here the CDR3 DNA reads TGTGCCACCAGCCCCCGCTCAGGGGCGGTCACCGGGGAGCTGTTTTTT. Filled out from reference TRBV15 and TRBJ2-2, the complete variable domain reads DAMVIQNPRYQVTQFGKPVTLSCSQTLNHNVMYWYQQKSSQAPKLLFHYYDKDFNNEADTPDNFQSRRPNTSFCFLDIRSPGLGDTAMYLCATSPRSGAVTGELFFGEGSRLTVL.

This clone was seen a handful of times. The chain has TRBV30 and TRBJ1-1; D unclear. From germline, CDR1 is GTSNPN and CDR2 SVGIG (reference sequence). Trimming stripped 0 bases from V and 1 base from J, with 6 bases between. This CDR3 spans 13 amino acids. This CDR3 reads CAWSVQQNTEAFF. In DNA form, the CDR3 reads TGTGCCTGGAGTGTACAGCAGAACACTGAAGCTTTCTTT. The whole variable domain, remainder taken from reference TRBV30 and TRBJ1-1, is SQTIHQWPATLVQPVGSPLSLECTVEGTSNPNLYWYRQAAGRGLQLLFYSVGIGQISSEVPQNLSASRPQDRQFILSSKKLLLSDSGFYLCAWSVQQNTEAFFGQGTRLTVV.

This sequence joins TRBV28 and TRBJ2-7, with a possible D match to TRBD1 (6 bases). Trimming cost V 6 bases and J 4 bases, with 16 bases left between them. The V gene's germline CDR1 is MDHEN and CDR2 SYDVKM. The CDR3 loop spans 14 amino acids. CDR3 loop: CASSSSGHQYEQYF. DNA for the CDR3: TGTGCCAGCAGCAGTTCGGGACATCAATACGAGCAGTACTTC.

This clone has a handful of counts. The J gene is TRBJ2-7, the V gene TRBV6-6; D possibly corresponds to TRBD2 (5 bases). The CDR3 runs 13 residues. Germline V gene sequence: CDR1 MNHNY, CDR2 SVGAGI (reference sequence). V lost 7 bases, J lost 3 bases, and 13 bases lay in between. CDR3 sequence reads: CASTYASSYEQYF. CDR3 DNA sequence: TGTGCCAGCACCTACGCTAGCAGCTACGAGCAGTACTTC.

This clone turned up a few times. The genes are TRBV28 and TRBJ2-7; 7 positions match TRBD1. The CDR3 consists of 15 residues. V shed 5 bases and J 9 bases; nucleotides not matched to a gene: 16. From germline, CDR1 is MDHEN and CDR2 SYDVKM. The CDR3: CASSQTGLRYSVQYF. In DNA form, the CDR3 reads TGTGCCAGCAGTCAGACAGGGCTCCGCTATAGTGTGCAGTACTTC. Variable domain in full (rest from reference TRBV28 and TRBJ2-7): DVKVTQSSRYLVKRTGEKVFLECVQDMDHENMFWYRQDPGLGLRLIYFSYDVKMKEKGDIPEGYSVSREKKERFSLILESASTNQTSMYLCASSQTGLRYSVQYFGPGTRLTVT.

The chain couples TRBV14 to TRBJ2-7, with a tentative D call TRBD1 (6 bases). CDR1 SGHDN and CDR2 FVKESK come from the germline V gene. This CDR3 comprises 13 residues. V lost 4 bases and J lost 3, with 10 bases in between. The CDR3 reads CASSPLQGYEQYF. The DNA for the CDR3 is TGTGCCAGCAGCCCCCTACAGGGCTACGAGCAGTACTTC. Supplemented by reference TRBV14 and TRBJ2-7, the full variable domain reads EAGVTQFPSHSVIEKGQTVTLRCDPISGHDNLYWYRRVMGKEIKFLLHFVKESKQDESGMPNNRFLAERTGGTYSTLKVQPAELEDSGVYFCASSPLQGYEQYFGPGTRLTVT.

This clone came up a few times. The chain carries TRBV5-4 and TRBJ2-1, with 7 nucleotides matching TRBD2. The CDR3 covers 16 residues. Germline CDR1 SGHNT, CDR2 YYREEE (reference sequence). Losses at the gene ends were 0 bases for V and 1 base for J; bases not matched to a gene: 4. CDR3 coding DNA: TGTGCCAGCAGCTTGGGCGGGAGTTCATCCTACAATGAGCAGTTCTTC. Its translation is CASSLGGSSSYNEQFF.

This clone was observed a handful of times. The CDR3 is CASSYNRDNYEQYF. CDR3 nucleotides: TGTGCCAGCAGTTACAACCGGGACAACTACGAGCAGTACTTC. This sequence joins TRBV6-5 and TRBJ2-7; the D gene is possibly TRBD1 (6 bases). The CDR3 is 14 amino acids. The V and J ends lost 2 bases and 3 bases respectively, with 11 bases between them. Germline assignment: CDR1 MNHEY and CDR2 SVGAGI.

V and J are TRBV21-1 and TRBJ2-5; the D call TRBD2 from the table was never checked on the DNA. TRBV21-1 is a pseudogene segment. The CDR3 runs to 16 residues. The CDR3 DNA sequence: TGTGCCAGCAGCTCCAGGATTAGCGGGAGCCAAGAGACCCAGTACTTC. Protein: CASSSRISGSQETQYF.

This clone turned up a few times. The germline gene is not matched at one end of the junction; a read error may be the cause. This sequence joins TRBV19 and TRBJ2-5, with D uncertain. This CDR3 has 8 residues. Germline CDR1 LNHDA, CDR2 SQIVND (reference sequence). The CDR3 reads CASTVRNF. CDR3 bases: TGTGCCAGTACGGTCCGAAACTTC.

The V gene is TRBV5-1, the J gene TRBJ2-5; 9 nucleotides agree with TRBD1. The V segment lost 1 base and the J segment 1 base; nucleotides outside the gene matches: 2. This CDR3 spans 15 amino acids. Germline CDR1 and CDR2: SGHRS and YFSETQ. This chain's CDR3 is CASSLYRGPQETQYF. CDR3 bases: TGCGCCAGCAGCTTGTACAGGGGGCCCCAAGAGACCCAGTACTTC.

This clone was seen only a few times. The chain uses TRBV28 and TRBJ2-7; TRBD1 agrees at 11 bases. The CDR3 spans 16 residues. Per germline, CDR1 MDHEN and CDR2 SYDVKM. Unmatched junction bases numbered 7, after V lost 4 bases and J lost 2 bases. The DNA of the CDR3 is TGTGCCAGCAGTTCGCCCGGACAGGGGGCGGCCTACGAGCAGTACTTC. This translates into CASSSPGQGAAYEQYF.

The chain links TRBV15 to TRBJ2-5; D is possibly TRBD1 (6 bases). CDR1 and CDR2 from the germline V gene are LNHNV and YYDKDF (reference sequence). This CDR3 is 19 amino acids long. The V end was cut by 2 bases, the J end by 1 base, with 23 bases between. The CDR3 DNA sequence: TGTGCCACCAGCAGAATCCGGGTGAGGACAGAAGCCGTCCAAGAGACCCAGTACTTC. Its translation: CATSRIRVRTEAVQETQYF.

Worth noting for this clone: At one end the junction does not follow the germline gene, possibly because of a read error. The chain uses TRBV7-3 and TRBJ2-5; TRBD2 aligns across 8 bases. The CDR3 length is 15 residues. Germline CDR1 is SGHTA and CDR2 is FQGTGA. The CDR3 DNA is TGTGCCAGCAGCCTAACTGCGGGGGGAGGGTCAACCCAGTACTTC. Its translation: CASSLTAGGGSTQYF.

CDR3 DNA: TGCGCCAGCAGCCCGGACTGGCAAGAGACCCAGTACTTC. Translation gives CASSPDWQETQYF. V and J are TRBV4-3 and TRBJ2-5, with D perhaps TRBD2 (5 bases). The CDR3 runs 13 residues. The germline gives CDR1 LGHNA, CDR2 YSLEER. V was trimmed by 4 bases and J by 2 bases, leaving 8 bases between them.

The rearrangement links TRBV28 to TRBJ1-2; D possibly corresponds to TRBD1 (6 bases). Germline values: CDR1 MDHEN, CDR2 SYDVKM. V lost 6 bases to trimming and J lost 4 bases, with 15 bases between them. The CDR3 totals 14 residues. The CDR3 loop is CASRDRQRSYGYTF. Written as DNA, the CDR3 is TGTGCCAGCAGGGACAGACAGCGAAGCTATGGCTACACCTTC.

This clone has just a few counts. V usage is TRBV9 and J usage is TRBJ2-5, with 9 bases fitting TRBD1. CDR1 SGDLS and CDR2 YYNGEE come from the germline V gene. Losses at the gene ends were 4 bases for V and 2 bases for J; bases not matched to a gene: 6. The CDR3 runs 15 residues. The CDR3 DNA is TGTGCCAGCAGCCTGGGACAGGGTCGACAAGAGACCCAGTACTTC. Translated, it gives CASSLGQGRQETQYF.

The genes are TRBV12-5 and TRBJ1-1, with 10 bases fitting TRBD1. With 5 bases clipped from V and 0 bases from J, the junction kept 9 bases outside the gene matches. CDR1 LGHNT and CDR2 FRNRAP come from the germline V gene. This CDR3 has 17 amino acids. For the CDR3, the DNA is TGTGCTAGTGGTCCCGGGACAGGGGACATAATGAACACTGAAGCTTTCTTT. Protein: CASGPGTGDIMNTEAFF.

The chain couples TRBV18 to TRBJ2-7, with D perhaps matching TRBD1 (6 bases). This CDR3 has 16 residues. Germline lookup yields CDR1 KGHSH and CDR2 LQKENI. V was shortened by 2 bases and J by 0 bases, with 14 bases between the two germline ends. Written as DNA, the CDR3 is TGTGCCAGCTCACCAATTGGACAGTTGAGCTCCTACGAGCAGTACTTC. As protein: CASSPIGQLSSYEQYF.